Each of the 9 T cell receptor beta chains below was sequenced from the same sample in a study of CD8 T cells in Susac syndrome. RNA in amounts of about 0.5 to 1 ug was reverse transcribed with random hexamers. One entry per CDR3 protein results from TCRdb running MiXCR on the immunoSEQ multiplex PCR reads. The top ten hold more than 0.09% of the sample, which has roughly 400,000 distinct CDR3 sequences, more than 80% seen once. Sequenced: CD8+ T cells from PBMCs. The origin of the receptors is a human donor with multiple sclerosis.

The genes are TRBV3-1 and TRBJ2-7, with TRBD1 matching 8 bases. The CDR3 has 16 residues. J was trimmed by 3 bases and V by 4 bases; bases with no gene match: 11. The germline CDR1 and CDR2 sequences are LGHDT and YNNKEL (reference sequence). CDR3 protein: CASSPILGTGRYEQYF. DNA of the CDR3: TGTGCCAGCAGCCCAATCCTCGGGACAGGTCGCTACGAGCAGTACTTC.

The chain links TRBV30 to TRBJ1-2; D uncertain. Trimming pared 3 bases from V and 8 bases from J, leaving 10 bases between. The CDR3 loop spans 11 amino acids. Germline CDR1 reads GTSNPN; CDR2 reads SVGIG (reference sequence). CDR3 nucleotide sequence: TGTGCCTGGAGAGACGGCCCGGGCTACACCTTC. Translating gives CAWRDGPGYTF.

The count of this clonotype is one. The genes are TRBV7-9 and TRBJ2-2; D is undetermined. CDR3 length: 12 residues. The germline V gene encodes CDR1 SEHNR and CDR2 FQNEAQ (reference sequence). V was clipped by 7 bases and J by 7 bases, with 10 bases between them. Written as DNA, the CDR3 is TGTGCCAGCACCAAACTAAACGGGGAGCTGTTTTTT. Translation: CASTKLNGELFF.

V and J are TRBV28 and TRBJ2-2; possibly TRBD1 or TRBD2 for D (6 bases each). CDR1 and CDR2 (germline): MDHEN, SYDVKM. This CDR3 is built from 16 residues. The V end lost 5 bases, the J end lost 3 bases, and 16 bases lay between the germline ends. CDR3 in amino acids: CASSLGGRTYTGELFF. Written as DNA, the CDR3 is TGTGCCAGCAGTCTAGGGGGGAGGACCTACACCGGGGAGCTGTTTTTT.

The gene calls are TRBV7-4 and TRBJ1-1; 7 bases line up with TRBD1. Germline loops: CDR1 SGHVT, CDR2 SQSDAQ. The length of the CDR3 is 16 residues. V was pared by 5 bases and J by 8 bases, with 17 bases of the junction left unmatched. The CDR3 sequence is CASSATALSGGGEAFF. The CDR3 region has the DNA TGTGCCAGCAGCGCTACCGCCCTTTCAGGGGGGGGAGAAGCTTTCTTT.

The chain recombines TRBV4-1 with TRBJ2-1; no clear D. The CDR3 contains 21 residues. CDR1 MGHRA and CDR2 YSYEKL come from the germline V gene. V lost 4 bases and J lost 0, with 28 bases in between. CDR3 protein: CASSPKKGRRPQDFSYNEQFF. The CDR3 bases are TGCGCCAGCAGCCCCAAGAAAGGAAGGCGGCCCCAGGATTTCTCCTACAATGAGCAGTTCTTC.

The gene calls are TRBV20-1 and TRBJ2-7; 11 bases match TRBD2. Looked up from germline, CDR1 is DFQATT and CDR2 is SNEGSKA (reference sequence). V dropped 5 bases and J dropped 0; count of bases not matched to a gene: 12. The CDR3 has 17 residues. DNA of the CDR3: TGCAGTGCTCCGCCTCCCCTGACTAGCGGGGACTCCTACGAGCAGTACTTC. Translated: CSAPPPLTSGDSYEQYF.

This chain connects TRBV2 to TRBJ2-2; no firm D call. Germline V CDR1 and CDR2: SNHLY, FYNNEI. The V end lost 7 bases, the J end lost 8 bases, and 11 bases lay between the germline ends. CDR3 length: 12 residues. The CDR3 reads CASNWLTGELFF. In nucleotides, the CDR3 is TGTGCCAGCAATTGGTTAACGGGGGAGCTGTTTTTT.

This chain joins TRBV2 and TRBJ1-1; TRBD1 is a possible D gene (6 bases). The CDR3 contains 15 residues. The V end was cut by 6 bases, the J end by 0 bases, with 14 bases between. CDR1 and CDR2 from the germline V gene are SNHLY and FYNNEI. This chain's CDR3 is CASRDRTAMNTEAFF. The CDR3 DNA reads TGTGCCAGCAGAGATAGGACAGCTATGAACACTGAAGCTTTCTTT.